This T cell receptor beta chain appears in the sequencing data of a study of T cells after yellow fever vaccination. On this clonotype: Its antigen remains unknown.

This CDR3 is built from 16 residues. Trimming cost V 1 base and J 5 bases; bases outside gene matches: 6. The germline V gene encodes CDR1 MDHEN and CDR2 SYDVKM. Findings and limits, study-wide: Peaking faster, on day 5 versus 15, the secondary response was nonetheless weaker. Repertoires obtained by FACS sorting could include abundant clonotypes that entered as contaminants from the bulk population.

As TCR cDNA was made by 5'RACE template switching, a universal primer site and UMIs were added. TCRdb independently ran MiXCR on the 5' RACE reads; one entry per CDR3 protein. Among approximately 450,000 distinct CDR3 sequences listed, 18% were seen once. The V and J genes are TRBV28 and TRBJ2-7, with 12 bases matching TRBD2. Sample: PBMCs, taken before the yellow fever booster vaccination. The clonotype was recovered from a man aged 18 to 30 who received the YFV17D yellow fever vaccine. The CDR3 is CASSLYGRTSGDEQYV. The CDR3 bases are TGTGCCAGCAGTTTATACGGTCGGACTAGCGGGGACGAGCAGTACGTC.